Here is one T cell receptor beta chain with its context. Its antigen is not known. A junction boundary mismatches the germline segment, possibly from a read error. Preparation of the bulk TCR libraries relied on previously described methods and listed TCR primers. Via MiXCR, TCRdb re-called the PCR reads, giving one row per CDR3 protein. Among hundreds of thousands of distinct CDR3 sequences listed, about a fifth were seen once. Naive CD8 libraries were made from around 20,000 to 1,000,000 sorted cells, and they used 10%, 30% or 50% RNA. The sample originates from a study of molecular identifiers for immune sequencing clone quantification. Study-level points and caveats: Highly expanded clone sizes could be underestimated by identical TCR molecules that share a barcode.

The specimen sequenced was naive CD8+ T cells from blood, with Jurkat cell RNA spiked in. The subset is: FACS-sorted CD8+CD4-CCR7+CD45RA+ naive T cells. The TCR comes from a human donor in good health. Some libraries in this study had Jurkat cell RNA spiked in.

The DNA for the CDR3 is TGTGCCAGCAGCCCGACTGGGGCCAACGTCCCGACTTTC. It encodes CASSPTGANVPTF. This chain joins TRBV12-3 or TRBV12-4 and TRBJ2-6; D is perhaps TRBD1 (5 bases). CDR3 size: 13 residues.